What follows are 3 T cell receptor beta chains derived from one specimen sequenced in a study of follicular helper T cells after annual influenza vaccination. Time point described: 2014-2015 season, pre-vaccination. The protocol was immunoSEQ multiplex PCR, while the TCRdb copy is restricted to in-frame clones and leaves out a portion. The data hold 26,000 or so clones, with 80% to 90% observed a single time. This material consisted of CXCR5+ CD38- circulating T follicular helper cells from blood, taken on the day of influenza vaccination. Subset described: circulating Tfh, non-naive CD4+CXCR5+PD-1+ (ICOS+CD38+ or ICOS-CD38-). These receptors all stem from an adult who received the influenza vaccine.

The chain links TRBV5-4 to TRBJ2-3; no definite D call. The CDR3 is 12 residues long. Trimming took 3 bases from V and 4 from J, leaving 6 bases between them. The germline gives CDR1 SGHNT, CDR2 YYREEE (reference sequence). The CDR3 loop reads CASSYHSDTQYF. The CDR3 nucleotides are TGTGCCAGCAGCTATCACTCAGATACGCAGTATTTT.

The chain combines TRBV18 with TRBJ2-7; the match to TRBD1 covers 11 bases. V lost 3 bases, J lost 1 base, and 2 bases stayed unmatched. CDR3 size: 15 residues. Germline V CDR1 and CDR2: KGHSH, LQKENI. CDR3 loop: CASSPGTGGSYEQYF. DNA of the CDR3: TGTGCCAGCTCACCTGGGACAGGGGGTTCCTACGAGCAGTACTTC.

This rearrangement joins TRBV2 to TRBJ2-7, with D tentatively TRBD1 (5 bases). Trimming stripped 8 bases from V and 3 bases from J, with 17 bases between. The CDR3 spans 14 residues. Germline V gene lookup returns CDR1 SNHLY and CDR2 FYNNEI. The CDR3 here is CASVMGRRIYEQYF. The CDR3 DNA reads TGTGCCAGCGTCATGGGGCGGCGGATCTACGAGCAGTACTTC.